This is a list of T cell receptor beta chains from one sample in a study of blood T cell repertoires in COVID-19. Method: immunoSEQ multiplex PCR; TCRdb's copy keeps in-frame clones and lacks some. The sample carries around 230,000 clones, approximately 91% recorded once. Source material: peripheral blood. The receptors stem from a man aged 35 to 55 with acute or convalescent COVID-19. Both conserved end residues are part of each CDR3. The D gene is left open where the match is weak. Size is omitted from some rows. Given values are once, few, many or a class for expanded clones.

d_gene	len	v_gene	abundance	j_gene	CDR3nt	CDR3aa
.	17	TRBV21-1	.	TRBJ1-6	TGTGCCAGCAGCAAAATCAGACAGGGGAGTTATAATTCACCCCTCCACTTT	CASSKIRQGSYNSPLHF
.	18	TRBV9	.	TRBJ2-1	TGTGCCAGCACCCCGCCTCACAGGGCAAGGAGCTCCTACAATGAGCAGTTCTTC	CASTPPHRARSSYNEQFF
.	15	TRBV7-2	once	TRBJ1-1	TGTGCCAGCAGGATATTCGGAGGGGCAGACACTGAAGCTTTCTTT	CASRIFGGADTEAFF
.	14	TRBV27	.	TRBJ1-2	TGTGCCAGCAGTCCTTGGACAGACCCTAGAGGCTACACCTTC	CASSPWTDPRGYTF
TRBD1	15	TRBV5-1	.	TRBJ1-1	TGCGCCAGCAGCAAGGGACAGGGGGAAGGCACTGAAGCTTTCTTT	CASSKGQGEGTEAFF
TRBD1	16	TRBV6-6	.	TRBJ1-1	TGTGCCAGCAGTTACCCTGGGACAGGGGGCGGCGGTGAAGCTTTCTTT	CASSYPGTGGGGEAFF
TRBD1	15	TRBV7-9	.	TRBJ2-5	TGTGCCAGCAGCCGGACAGGGGACTGGGTTGGGACCCAGTACTTC	CASSRTGDWVGTQYF
TRBD1	15	TRBV4-1	.	TRBJ2-3	TGCGCCAGCAGCCAAGATTTGACAGGGGCAGATACGCAGTATTTT	CASSQDLTGADTQYF
TRBD1	15	TRBV5-4	.	TRBJ1-4	TGTGCCAGCAGCTTGGGAACAGGGGTGTCAGAAAAACTGTTTTTT	CASSLGTGVSEKLFF
.	15	TRBV15	.	TRBJ2-1	TGTGCCACCAGCAGCCGGGACTCTAACTACAATGAGCAGTTCTTC	CATSSRDSNYNEQFF
TRBD2	13	TRBV6-5	.	TRBJ2-3	TGTGCCTCCCGGACTAGCGGCACAGATACGCAGTATTTT	CASRTSGTDTQYF
.	15	TRBV25-1	.	TRBJ2-3	TGTGCCAGCAGTGAATTAGACAGCTTCACAGATACGCAGTATTTT	CASSELDSFTDTQYF
TRBD2	17	TRBV11-2	.	TRBJ2-3	TGTGCCAGCAGCTTAAGGACTAGCGGGACTAGCACAGATACGCAGTATTTT	CASSLRTSGTSTDTQYF
.	17	TRBV27	.	TRBJ1-2	TGTGCCAGCAGCCCAGTAGACCTAGGGGCCTATGACTATGGCTACACCTTC	CASSPVDLGAYDYGYTF
.	16	TRBV18	.	TRBJ2-3	TGTGCCAGCTCACCCCCAGGAGGGGTCGTAACAGATACGCAGTATTTT	CASSPPGGVVTDTQYF
.	15	TRBV30	.	TRBJ2-7	TGTGCCTGGAGAAAAGGGGGGGCTAGCTCCTACGAGCAGTACTTC	CAWRKGGASSYEQYF
.	14	TRBV7-9	.	TRBJ1-1	TGTGCCAGCAGCCGACAAGAGGGCGACACTGAAGCTTTCTTT	CASSRQEGDTEAFF
TRBD2	15	TRBV30	.	TRBJ2-5	TGTGCCTGGCCCACCTTAGCGGGAGGGCCAGAGACCCAGTACTTC	CAWPTLAGGPETQYF
.	16	TRBV6-1	few	TRBJ2-7	TGTGCCAGCAGTGATCTTGGGGACTTTCGTCGATACGAGCAGTACTTC	CASSDLGDFRRYEQYF
TRBD1	18	TRBV30	.	TRBJ2-6	TGTGCCTGGAGCTATCGGGACAGGGGACTCTCTGGGGCCAACGTCCTGACTTTC	CAWSYRDRGLSGANVLTF
.	15	TRBV7-2	.	TRBJ2-7	TGTGCCAGCAGCTTAGACCAGGGGCAATCCTACGAGCAGTACTTC	CASSLDQGQSYEQYF
.	14	TRBV11-2	few	TRBJ1-1	TGTGCCAGCAGCTTCGAGACAGCCAACACTGAAGCTTTCTTT	CASSFETANTEAFF
.	13	TRBV7-8	.	TRBJ1-5	TGTGCCAGCAGCTTAGGACAGAATCAGCCCCAGCATTTT	CASSLGQNQPQHF
.	18	TRBV4-2	.	TRBJ1-2	TGTGCCAGCAGCCAAGATTTTGCTGGGGGGGTTCTTAACTATGGCTACACCTTC	CASSQDFAGGVLNYGYTF
TRBD1	15	TRBV9	once	TRBJ1-1	TGTGCCAGCAGCCGCGGGGGGACAGGGGATCTGGCAGCTTTCTTT	CASSRGGTGDLAAFF
.	14	TRBV27	.	TRBJ2-6	TGTGCCAGCAGCTACAGTGCTGGGGCCAACGTCCTGACTTTC	CASSYSAGANVLTF